This paragraph reports one TCR beta chain. This specimen comes from a study of CD8 T cells in Susac syndrome. Sequencing of TCR beta was performed on blood CD8+ T cells and on blood CD4+ T cells. The CD8+ and CD4+ T cells were negatively isolated, with the TEMRA cells enriched by FACS. A quantity of roughly 0.5 to 1 ug RNA underwent reverse transcription using random hexamers. Across 54 Vbeta and 13 Jbeta, TCR beta CDR3 was amplified with immunoSEQ multiplex PCR. TCRdb itself ran the immunoSEQ multiplex PCR reads through MiXCR, one entry per CDR3 protein. The sample has hundreds of thousands of distinct CDR3 sequences, 70% to 90% seen once. This receptor was taken from a human donor with multiple sclerosis. Sequenced input: CD8+ T cells from PBMCs.

The CDR3 DNA is TGCGCCAGCAGCCAAGAGGCGGGCACGAAAGGGTCAGATACGCAGTATTTT. Protein sequence: CASSQEAGTKGSDTQYF. The chain is built from TRBV4-3 and TRBJ2-3; a possible D gene is TRBD2 (5 bases). V lost 0 bases to trimming and J lost 4 bases, with 17 bases between them. The CDR3 runs to 17 residues. CDR1 and CDR2 from the germline V gene are LGHNA and YSLEER.